This TCR beta chain was retrieved from a study of blood T cell repertoires in COVID-19. This CDR3 region has 15 residues. V lost 0 bases and J 0 bases, leaving 7 bases between the germline ends. In germline, CDR1 is SGHRS, CDR2 YFSETQ. The protocol was immunoSEQ multiplex PCR, while the TCRdb copy is restricted to in-frame clones and leaves out a portion. Of 45,000 to 50,000 clones in the sample, 65% to 85% are singletons; the top ten hold less than 9.5%. Sample: peripheral blood. This chain links TRBV5-1 with TRBJ1-3; no clear D gene. This sequence was found in a man aged 80 or over in a cohort sampled during active COVID-19. The chain's CDR3 is CASSLGAASGNTIYF. In nucleotides, the CDR3 is TGCGCCAGCAGCTTGGGTGCGGCCTCTGGAAACACCATATATTTT.